This is a list of T cell receptor beta chains from one sample in a study of T cells in Graves' hyperthyroidism and ophthalmopathy. TCRdb re-analysed the multiplex PCR reads in MiXCR, keeping a single row per CDR3 protein. The sample shows around 56,000 distinct CDR3 sequences, about 50% of them seen only once. Material: blood. All receptors come from a woman aged 25 to 39 with Graves' ophthalmopathy. Both conserved end residues are part of each CDR3. D genes are given only for firm matches. Clone size is shown for a subset of rows, as once, few, many or a class of expanded clone.

len,j_gene,d_gene,v_gene,abundance,CDR3aa,CDR3nt
12,TRBJ1-6,NA,TRBV20-1,medium-sized,CSARGQPSPLHF,TGCAGTGCTAGAGGGCAACCTTCACCCCTCCACTTT
16,TRBJ1-4,TRBD1,TRBV4-2,many,CASSQDLGTGYEKLFF,TGTGCCAGCAGCCAAGATCTAGGGACAGGGTATGAAAAACTGTTTTTT
16,TRBJ1-1,TRBD1,TRBV5-6,NA,CASSYRGGGGLTEAFF,TGTGCCAGCAGCTACCGGGGAGGGGGCGGATTGACTGAAGCTTTCTTT
14,TRBJ1-2,TRBD1,TRBV9,many,CASSVVGQGAGYTF,TGTGCCAGCAGCGTAGTGGGACAGGGGGCAGGCTACACCTTC
16,TRBJ2-7,TRBD2,TRBV6-5,many,CASSYDLAASSYEQYF,TGTGCCAGCAGTTACGATCTAGCGGCGTCATCCTACGAGCAGTACTTC
13,TRBJ2-7,NA,TRBV19,many,CASRSGPTYEQYF,TGTGCCAGTAGAAGCGGGCCTACCTACGAGCAGTACTTC
10,TRBJ1-2,NA,TRBV5-4,many,CASSLGGYTF,TGTGCCAGCAGCTTGGGGGGCTACACCTTC
15,TRBJ2-1,NA,TRBV5-4,many,CASSPVSGTYNEQFF,TGTGCCAGCAGCCCCGTAAGCGGCACCTACAATGAGCAGTTCTTC
14,TRBJ1-2,NA,TRBV12-3/TRBV12-4,many,CASSLGRGNYGYTF,TGTGCCAGCAGTTTAGGTCGCGGTAACTATGGCTACACCTTC
13,TRBJ2-7,NA,TRBV9,NA,CASSVGDEYEQYF,TGTGCCAGCAGCGTCGGCGACGAATACGAGCAGTACTTC
13,TRBJ1-2,NA,TRBV9,NA,CASSVGQGAGNTF,NA
14,TRBJ1-5,TRBD1,TRBV20-1,NA,CSASKGASSQPQHF,TGCAGTGCCAGTAAGGGGGCAAGCAGTCAGCCCCAGCATTTT
16,TRBJ2-2,TRBD2,TRBV7-3,NA,CASSRLAGGPGGELFF,TGTGCCAGCAGCCGACTGGCGGGAGGGCCAGGCGGGGAGCTGTTTTTT
14,TRBJ2-7,TRBD2,TRBV20-1,many,CSARTSGRAYEQYF,TGCAGTGCTAGAACCAGCGGGAGGGCCTACGAGCAGTACTTC
15,TRBJ2-5,TRBD2,TRBV9,many,CASTRTSGSQETQYF,TGTGCCAGCACACGGACTAGCGGGAGCCAAGAGACCCAGTACTTC
13,TRBJ1-1,NA,TRBV29-1,NA,CSVRHRADTEASF,TGCAGCGTCCGTCACAGAGCGGACACTGAAGCTTCCTTT
16,TRBJ2-7,NA,TRBV3-1,many,CASSPGTGRRSYEQYF,TGTGCCAGCAGCCCGGGAACTGGACGCCGTTCCTACGAGCAGTACTTC
15,TRBJ1-5,TRBD1,TRBV10-3,NA,CAISLDRVNNQPQHF,TGTGCCATCAGCCTGGACAGGGTTAACAATCAGCCCCAGCATTTT
14,TRBJ1-4,NA,TRBV6-1,many,CASSPLGERGKLFF,TGTGCCAGCAGTCCCCTGGGGGAGAGGGGAAAACTGTTTTTT
17,TRBJ1-6,NA,TRBV19,NA,CASISSGGELFNSPLHF,TGTGCCAGTATTAGCTCGGGCGGGGAGCTGTTTAATTCACCCCTCCACTTT
15,TRBJ2-2,NA,TRBV3-1,NA,CASSQAGPNTGELFF,TGTGCCAGCAGCCAAGCGGGCCCGAACACCGGGGAGCTGTTTTTT
15,TRBJ2-1,NA,TRBV5-1,many,CASSSVGQNYNEQFF,TGCGCCAGCAGCTCGGTGGGGCAGAACTACAATGAGCAGTTCTTC
14,TRBJ2-7,TRBD1,TRBV6-5,many,CASRWTGSSYEQYF,TGTGCCAGCAGGTGGACAGGCAGCTCCTACGAGCAGTACTTC
14,TRBJ1-1,TRBD1,TRBV20-1,many,CSATPPGQHTEAFF,TGCAGTGCTACTCCACCGGGACAGCACACTGAAGCTTTCTTT
16,TRBJ2-3,NA,TRBV5-6,many,CASSFGPARVTDTQYF,TGTGCCAGCAGCTTTGGTCCGGCGCGAGTCACAGATACGCAGTATTTT
16,TRBJ1-2,NA,TRBV20-1,NA,CSATRAGGALSYGYTF,TGCAGTGCTACTCGGGCTGGCGGGGCCCTTAGTTATGGCTACACCTTC
14,TRBJ2-7,TRBD2,TRBV9,NA,CASSAGLAETGEYF,TGTGCCAGCAGCGCGGGACTAGCGGAAACTGGGGAGTACTTC
16,TRBJ2-3,TRBD2,TRBV7-2,NA,CASSLASGASTDTQYF,TGTGCCAGCAGCTTGGCTAGCGGAGCTAGCACAGATACGCAGTATTTT
13,TRBJ2-5,NA,TRBV7-3,many,CASGTGSSETQYF,TGTGCCAGCGGTACAGGATCTAGCGAGACCCAGTACTTC
14,TRBJ2-7,NA,TRBV2,many,CATRPPIQTYEQYF,TGTGCCACCAGACCCCCTATCCAGACCTACGAGCAGTACTTC
17,TRBJ1-5,NA,TRBV7-7,once,CASSLTRSGTTGQPQHF,TGTGCTAGCAGCTTAACGAGGTCCGGGACCACTGGCCAGCCCCAGCATTTT
15,TRBJ2-3,TRBD1,TRBV5-1,many,CASSPGQLGADTQYF,TGCGCCAGCAGCCCGGGACAGCTAGGGGCAGATACGCAGTATTTT
14,TRBJ2-7,NA,TRBV6-6,many,CASSAGLSSYEQYF,TGTGCCAGCAGTGCGGGGCTTAGCTCCTACGAGCAGTACTTC
13,TRBJ2-1,TRBD1,TRBV19,many,CASSRDRMNEQFF,TGTGCCAGTAGTCGGGACAGGATGAATGAGCAGTTCTTC
13,TRBJ1-2,TRBD1,TRBV28,few,CASSSRRGDRVAF,TGTGCCAGCAGCTCGAGACGCGGGGACAGGGTCGCCTTC
14,TRBJ1-1,NA,TRBV25-1,medium-sized,CASSEGYSGGQAFF,TGTGCCAGCAGTGAAGGCTATAGTGGTGGACAAGCTTTCTTT
13,TRBJ2-7,NA,TRBV12-3/TRBV12-4,many,CASSQRGAYEQYF,TGTGCCAGCAGTCAAAGGGGTGCGTACGAGCAGTACTTC
16,TRBJ1-5,TRBD1,TRBV7-3,NA,CASSKQGADSNQPQHF,TGTGCCAGCAGCAAACAGGGGGCTGATAGCAATCAGCCCCAGCATTTT